One and the same sample provided the 29 T cell receptor beta chains below, sequenced in a study of vaccination effects on CD4 cells after COVID-19. Assay used: immunoSEQ multiplex PCR; TCRdb lists only in-frame clones, some missing. The sample has about 41,000 clones, around three quarters seen once. Ahead of sequencing, the ViraFEST assay grew antigen-specific CD4+ T cells using viral peptide pools. Once cultured for 10 days, the cells underwent separation to obtain CD4+ T cells. Each vaccine recipient was nucleocapsid antibody negative and had no prior SARS-CoV-2 infection. Their specific antigens are unknown. Specimen: CD4+ T cells from PBMCs cultured with HCoV-NL63 spike peptides, collected before COVID-19 vaccination. Receptors originate from a human donor who received a COVID-19 vaccine.

The chain is built from TRBV5-1 and TRBJ1-1; D not resolved. V was trimmed by 0 bases and J by 0 bases, leaving 3 bases between them. Per germline, CDR1 SGHRS and CDR2 YFSETQ. The CDR3 is made up of 13 amino acids. CDR3: CASSLVMNTEAFF. The CDR3, as DNA: TGCGCCAGCAGCTTGGTCATGAACACTGAAGCTTTCTTT.

The rearrangement links TRBV6-4 to TRBJ2-1; TRBD2 might be the D (7 bases). The CDR3 length is 15 residues. Trimming pared 4 bases from V and 4 bases from J, leaving 14 bases between. Germline values: CDR1 MRHNA, CDR2 SNTAGT. The DNA for the CDR3 is TGTGCCAGCAGTGCCCAAGGGGGGGATTACAATGAGCAGTTCTTC. It translates to CASSAQGGDYNEQFF.

The rearrangement links TRBV27 to TRBJ1-1; D may be TRBD1 (5 bases). With 5 bases removed from V and 1 base from J, the gap between germline ends came to 17 bases. CDR1 and CDR2 (germline): MNHEY, SMNVEV (reference sequence). This CDR3 contains 16 residues. In DNA form, the CDR3 reads TGTGCCAGCAGTCCTACGCCGGGACCTAGGAACACTGAAGCTTTCTTT. Its protein product is CASSPTPGPRNTEAFF.

The chain joins TRBV5-1 to TRBJ2-5; D remains unclear. V lost 3 bases and J lost 6, with 12 bases in between. The CDR3 is 13 amino acids. Germline CDR1 reads SGHRS; CDR2 reads YFSETQ. Here the CDR3 DNA reads TGCGCCAGCAGCTCCGGATCCCTGCAGACCCAGTACTTC. As protein: CASSSGSLQTQYF. Full variable domain (remainder filled in from reference TRBV5-1 and TRBJ2-5): KAGVTQTPRYLIKTRGQQVTLSCSPISGHRSVSWYQQTPGQGLQFLFEYFSETQRNKGNFPGRFSGRQFSNSRSEMNVSTLELGDSALYLCASSSGSLQTQYFGPGTRLLVL.

This chain uses TRBV19 with TRBJ2-3, with D perhaps matching TRBD2 (6 bases). The V and J ends lost 7 bases and 2 bases respectively, with 16 bases between them. Per germline, CDR1 LNHDA and CDR2 SQIVND (reference sequence). The CDR3 contains 15 residues. The CDR3: CASTTKGGATDTQYF. The CDR3 DNA is TGTGCCAGTACCACAAAAGGCGGGGCCACAGATACGCAGTATTTT.

The chain joins TRBV7-8 to TRBJ1-4, with 7 positions matching TRBD1. Germline loops: CDR1 SGHVS, CDR2 FQNEAQ. The CDR3 has 18 residues. J gave up 8 bases and V 0 bases, and 15 bases lay outside the gene matches. CDR3 sequence (DNA): TGTGCCAGCAGCTTAGCCGATATTAAAAGGGGGCTCGGCGAAAAACTGTTTTTT. It is translated as CASSLADIKRGLGEKLFF.

The genes are TRBV18 and TRBJ1-3; no clear D gene. CDR1 and CDR2 (germline): KGHSH, LQKENI. Deletions cut 2 bases from V and 4 bases from J, with 18 bases between. CDR3 length: 17 amino acids. The CDR3 spells CASSPDRTALSGNTIYF. CDR3 in DNA: TGTGCCAGCTCACCAGACCGGACGGCCCTCTCAGGAAACACCATATATTTT. The entire variable domain, with the rest obtained from reference TRBV18 and TRBJ1-3, is as follows: NAGVMQNPRHLVRRRGQEARLRCSPMKGHSHVYWYRQLPEEGLKFMVYLQKENIIDESGMPKERFSAEFPKEGPSILRIQQVVRGDSAAYFCASSPDRTALSGNTIYFGEGSWLTVV.

This clone was seen once. The V gene is TRBV6-5, the J gene TRBJ2-7; D is undetermined. Germline V gives CDR1 MNHEY, CDR2 SVGAGI. V was shortened by 5 bases and J by 5 bases, with 16 bases between the two germline ends. The CDR3 extends over 14 amino acids. The CDR3 protein is CASSPNHNLHEQYV. The DNA for the CDR3 is TGTGCCAGCAGTCCGAACCACAATTTACACGAGCAGTACGTC.

The chain carries TRBV9 and TRBJ1-1; no clear D. CDR3 length equals 15 residues. Germline lookup yields CDR1 SGDLS and CDR2 YYNGEE. V was pared by 0 bases and J by 1 base, with 10 bases between. Here the CDR3 reads CASSVEGQGNTEAFF. The CDR3 nucleotides are TGTGCCAGCAGCGTAGAGGGTCAAGGGAACACTGAAGCTTTCTTT.

The chain carries TRBV11-2 and TRBJ2-1, with D unresolved. The V gene lost 5 bases and the J gene lost 7 bases, with 6 bases spanning the gap. The CDR3 runs to 11 residues. Germline lookup yields CDR1 SGHAT and CDR2 FQNNGV. CDR3 DNA: TGTGCCAGCAGCCTACTTAATGAGCAGTTCTTC. This encodes CASSLLNEQFF.

The chain combines TRBV2 with TRBJ1-2, with no clear D. Germline V gene data show CDR1 as SNHLY and CDR2 as FYNNEI. The CDR3 loop spans 12 amino acids. V was trimmed by 2 bases and J by 10 bases, leaving 11 bases between them. Here the CDR3 DNA reads TGTGCCAGCAGTGAATCAGGTTCTGTCTACACCTTC. Its translation: CASSESGSVYTF.

About this clone itself: The germline gene is not matched at one end of the junction; a read error may be the cause. V is TRBV12-3 or TRBV12-4 and J is TRBJ1-1, with 7 bases aligning to TRBD1. The CDR3 consists of 11 residues. The CDR3 reads CASSFRGAVSF. The CDR3 DNA follows: TGTGCCAGCAGTTTCAGGGGGGCCGTTTCCTTT.

V is TRBV7-9 and J is TRBJ1-6, with D unclear. V was clipped by 3 bases and J by 7 bases, with 10 bases between them. This CDR3 region has 14 residues. Germline lookup yields CDR1 SEHNR and CDR2 FQNEAQ (reference sequence). The CDR3 is CASSFGQPNSPLHF. The CDR3 region has the DNA TGTGCCAGCAGCTTTGGCCAGCCCAATTCACCCCTCCACTTT.

The rearrangement uses TRBV7-2 and TRBJ1-2; D is perhaps TRBD1 (5 bases). Trimming shortened V by 1 base and J by 1 base, and 10 bases separated the two germline ends. The CDR3 is 15 amino acids. Germline CDR1 and CDR2: SGHTA and FQGNSA. CDR3 region: CASSLGGVLNYGYTF. CDR3 bases: TGTGCCAGCAGCTTAGGGGGGGTTCTTAACTATGGCTACACCTTC.

The rearrangement joins TRBV7-2 to TRBJ2-5; no definite D call. The CDR3 runs to 15 residues. V was cut by 5 bases and J by 4 bases, with 17 bases left in between. The V gene's germline CDR1 is SGHTA and CDR2 FQGNSA. The CDR3 sequence: CASSPTKSLSETQYF. CDR3 coding DNA: TGTGCCAGCAGCCCGACCAAGTCCCTATCAGAGACCCAGTACTTC.

This rearrangement joins TRBV19 to TRBJ1-1; no firm D call. This CDR3 region has 13 residues. Germline-derived CDR1 and CDR2 are LNHDA and SQIVND (reference sequence). V was shortened by 3 bases and J by 1 base, with 6 bases between the two germline ends. CDR3 sequence: CASSMERNTEAFF. Here the CDR3 DNA reads TGTGCCAGTAGTATGGAGAGGAACACTGAAGCTTTCTTT.

The gene calls are TRBV14 and TRBJ2-7; TRBD2 aligns across 13 bases. The CDR3 sequence is 18 residues long. The V gene end was trimmed by 1 base and the J gene end by 0 bases; junction bases not matched to a gene: 6. Germline lookup yields CDR1 SGHDN and CDR2 FVKESK. CDR3 loop: CASSQGRLAGGNSYEQYV. CDR3 nucleotide sequence: TGTGCCAGCAGCCAAGGAAGACTAGCGGGGGGCAACTCCTACGAGCAGTACGTC.

This clone has just one count. The chain links TRBV29-1 to TRBJ2-1, with a possible D match to TRBD2 (6 bases). Germline loops: CDR1 SQVTM, CDR2 ANQGSEA. There are 15 residues in the CDR3. V was clipped by 3 bases and J by 0 bases, with 12 bases between them. CDR3 sequence reads: CSVDDDGSSYNEQFF. For the CDR3, the DNA is TGCAGCGTTGATGACGACGGGAGCTCCTACAATGAGCAGTTCTTC.

The V and J genes are TRBV27 and TRBJ2-3; no clear D gene. The germline gives CDR1 MNHEY, CDR2 SMNVEV (reference sequence). CDR3 size: 12 residues. The V and J ends lost 5 bases and 6 bases respectively, with 9 bases between them. The DNA for the CDR3 is TGTGCCAGCAGTCCCGAGAAGGATACGCAGTATTTT. Its translation: CASSPEKDTQYF.

The chain uses TRBV18 and TRBJ2-1; tentative D call: TRBD1 (5 bases). V lost 3 bases and J lost 10, with 19 bases in between. This CDR3 comprises 15 residues. The V gene's germline CDR1 is KGHSH and CDR2 LQKENI. The CDR3 is CASSPNLDITTEQFF. The CDR3 bases are TGTGCCAGCTCACCCAATTTGGACATAACTACGGAGCAGTTCTTC.

The V call is TRBV29-1, the J call TRBJ1-2, with D tentatively TRBD1 (5 bases). This CDR3 comprises 12 residues. V was trimmed by 4 bases and J by 4 bases, leaving 10 bases between them. Germline V lookup: CDR1 SQVTM, CDR2 ANQGSEA. The CDR3 DNA reads as TGCAGCGTTGTAGTCGGGGCCTATGGCTACACCTTC. The encoded protein is CSVVVGAYGYTF.

A few counts support this clone. The chain carries TRBV24-1 and TRBJ2-1; no firm D call. The V gene's germline CDR1 is KGHDR and CDR2 SFDVKD. There are 11 residues in the CDR3. Trimming removed 7 bases at V and 4 bases at J, with 4 bases between. The DNA of the CDR3 is TGTGCCACCAGGAAGTACAATGAGCAGTTCTTC. The encoded protein is CATRKYNEQFF.

The chain carries TRBV6-5 and TRBJ2-7; no clear D. Germline loops: CDR1 MNHEY, CDR2 SVGAGI. The V gene lost 5 bases and the J gene lost 7 bases, with 21 bases spanning the gap. The CDR3 extends over 15 amino acids. The chain's CDR3 is CASSKHRAYSGEQYV. The CDR3 bases are TGTGCCAGCAGTAAACACCGCGCATACAGTGGGGAGCAGTACGTC.

The J gene is TRBJ2-2, the V gene TRBV7-2, with 8 bases aligning to TRBD2. J lost 4 bases, V lost 2 bases, and 6 bases had no gene match. CDR1 and CDR2 from the germline V gene are SGHTA and FQGNSA. CDR3 length equals 16 residues. For the CDR3, the DNA is TGTGCCAGCAGCTTAATGGCGGGGGGAGTCACCGGGGAGCTGTTTTTT. It yields the protein CASSLMAGGVTGELFF.

The chain couples TRBV2 to TRBJ2-3; D remains unclear. Germline loops: CDR1 SNHLY, CDR2 FYNNEI. Trimming shortened V by 6 bases and J by 9 bases, and 10 bases separated the two germline ends. The CDR3 has 11 residues. CDR3 bases: TGTGCCAGCAGAGGCACCATCACGCAGTATTTT. Translation gives CASRGTITQYF. Filled out from reference TRBV2 and TRBJ2-3, the complete variable domain reads EPEVTQTPSHQVTQMGQEVILRCVPISNHLYFYWYRQILGQKVEFLVSFYNNEISEKSEIFDDQFSVERPDGSNFTLKIRSTKLEDSAMYFCASRGTITQYFGPGTRLTVL.

The chain joins TRBV7-2 to TRBJ2-3; no clear D. The germline gives CDR1 SGHTA, CDR2 FQGNSA. Trimming took 1 base from V and 1 from J, leaving 9 bases between them. This CDR3 has 15 residues. This CDR3 reads CASSLGNGGTDTQYF. As DNA, the CDR3 is TGTGCCAGCAGCTTAGGTAACGGTGGCACAGATACGCAGTATTTT.

The gene calls are TRBV6-6 and TRBJ2-3; tentatively, D is TRBD2 (6 bases). The CDR3 totals 12 residues. Trimming shortened V by 8 bases and J by 5 bases, and 11 bases separated the two germline ends. Germline V CDR1 and CDR2: MNHNY, SVGAGI (reference sequence). CDR3 DNA: TGTGCCAGCCAGGACGGGGGAGATACGCAGTATTTT. Translation gives CASQDGGDTQYF.

This sequence joins TRBV6-5 and TRBJ2-7; D is perhaps TRBD1 (6 bases). The germline V gene has CDR1 MNHEY and CDR2 SVGAGI. The CDR3 has 13 amino acids. Trimming removed 6 bases from V and 2 bases from J, with 11 bases in between. The CDR3 is CASSLTGAYEQYV. The CDR3 region has the DNA TGTGCCAGCAGCCTGACAGGAGCCTACGAGCAGTACGTC.

CDR3 amino acids: CASRKGSYEQYV. For the CDR3, the DNA is TGTGCCAGCAGAAAGGGCAGCTACGAGCAGTACGTC. The V call is TRBV2, the J call TRBJ2-7, with D unresolved. The CDR3 loop spans 12 amino acids. The V end lost 6 bases, the J end lost 3 bases, and 9 bases lay between the germline ends. CDR1 and CDR2 from the germline V gene are SNHLY and FYNNEI.